The 15 T cell receptor beta chains in this list originate from one sample, sequenced in a study of T cell responses to AZD1222 COVID-19 vaccine. Sequencing used immunoSEQ multiplex PCR; TCRdb keeps in-frame clones, though not all of them. Seen here are 100,000 to 150,000 clones, around 83% observed once, and the top ten hold 10% to 15%. Source: peripheral blood, taken on day 0 of AZD1222 vaccination. The receptors originated from an adult in good health.

V is TRBV2 and J is TRBJ2-3; tentative D call: TRBD2 (7 bases). The CDR3 is 13 residues long. V was clipped by 8 bases and J by 6 bases, with 15 bases between them. Germline assignment: CDR1 SNHLY and CDR2 FYNNEI. CDR3 sequence: CASSGGEYDTQYF. In nucleotides, the CDR3 is TGTGCCAGCTCGGGGGGCGAGTACGATACGCAGTATTTT.

The V gene is TRBV11-2, the J gene TRBJ2-1, with D unclear. The CDR3 runs to 16 residues. V lost 1 base to trimming and J lost 3 bases, with 13 bases between them. The germline gives CDR1 SGHAT, CDR2 FQNNGV. CDR3 region: CASSLGGLTNYNEQFF. In DNA form, the CDR3 reads TGTGCCAGCAGCTTAGGAGGATTGACGAACTACAATGAGCAGTTCTTC.

The chain links TRBV7-3 to TRBJ2-4; D remains unclear. Germline V gene data show CDR1 as SGHTA and CDR2 as FQGTGA. There are 13 residues in the CDR3. Trimming stripped 2 bases from V and 4 bases from J, with 6 bases between. The CDR3 sequence is CASSLGQKNIQYF. CDR3 bases: TGTGCCAGCAGCTTAGGGCAAAAAAACATTCAGTACTTC.

The CDR3 DNA reads TGTGCCACCTTGTCTTTTGGCTACACCTTC. This codes for CATLSFGYTF. The genes are TRBV19 and TRBJ1-2; D gene ambiguous. CDR1 is LNHDA, CDR2 SQIVND, per germline (reference sequence). The V end lost 10 bases, the J end lost 7 bases, and 10 bases lay between the germline ends. This CDR3 is 10 amino acids long.

V usage is TRBV6-6 and J usage is TRBJ2-5, with D uncertain. Trimming pared 5 bases from V and 2 bases from J, leaving 6 bases between. Germline V gene data show CDR1 as MNHNY and CDR2 as SVGAGI (reference sequence). The CDR3 sequence is 12 residues long. The CDR3 spells CASSRAQETQYF. In DNA form, the CDR3 reads TGTGCCAGCAGTCGCGCACAAGAGACCCAGTACTTC.

The genes are TRBV9 and TRBJ2-2, with D possibly matching TRBD2 (5 bases). Germline loops: CDR1 SGDLS, CDR2 YYNGEE. CDR3 length: 16 amino acids. Trimming shortened V by 0 bases and J by 4 bases, and 13 bases separated the two germline ends. This chain's CDR3 is CASSVGVSGITGELFF. The CDR3 nucleotides read TGTGCCAGCAGCGTAGGCGTATCGGGGATCACCGGGGAGCTGTTTTTT.

This sequence joins TRBV20-1 and TRBJ2-5, with D unclear. Germline V gene lookup returns CDR1 DFQATT and CDR2 SNEGSKA (reference sequence). CDR3 length equals 11 residues. The V gene lost 2 bases and the J gene lost 5 bases, with 6 bases spanning the gap. The CDR3 sequence: CSARMLETQYF. The CDR3 region has the DNA TGCAGTGCTAGAATGCTGGAGACCCAGTACTTC.

The chain couples TRBV3-1 (or the pseudogene TRBV3-2) to TRBJ1-4; no reliable D call. The CDR3 contains 13 residues. Germline lookup yields CDR1 LGHDT and CDR2 YNNKEL (reference sequence). The V and J ends lost 3 bases and 3 bases respectively, with 5 bases between them. CDR3 amino acids: CASSHTANEKLFF. CDR3 nucleotides: TGTGCCAGCAGCCACACGGCTAATGAAAAACTGTTTTTT.

V gene TRBV27 combines with J gene TRBJ1-5; tentative D call: TRBD1 (5 bases). Germline CDR1 reads MNHEY; CDR2 reads SMNVEV (reference sequence). Trimming removed 0 bases from V and 7 bases from J, with 22 bases in between. The CDR3 spans 18 residues. DNA of the CDR3: TGTGCCAGCAGTTTATCCCCCTCAGGGTCGGCTTTAGGACAGCCCCAGCATTTT. Its translation is CASSLSPSGSALGQPQHF.

V gene TRBV7-3 combines with J gene TRBJ2-1; D unclear. Germline CDR1 is SGHTA and CDR2 is FQGTGA. V lost 2 bases, J lost 0 bases, and 8 bases lay in between. This CDR3 is built from 15 residues. The CDR3 reads CASSLGGFSYNEQFF. The CDR3 bases are TGTGCCAGCAGCTTAGGTGGGTTCTCCTACAATGAGCAGTTCTTC.

V is TRBV3-1 (or the pseudogene TRBV3-2) and J is TRBJ2-4; tentatively, D is TRBD1 (5 bases). CDR3 length equals 15 residues. Deletions cut 0 bases from V and 7 bases from J, with 13 bases between. In germline, CDR1 is LGHDT, CDR2 YNNKEL (reference sequence). In DNA form, the CDR3 reads TGTGCCAGCAGCCAAGATCTGGTTCCAGGGAACATTCAGTACTTC. Its translation is CASSQDLVPGNIQYF.

V and J are TRBV28 and TRBJ2-6, with 10 bases matching TRBD2. This CDR3 is built from 19 residues. V shed 6 bases, J shed 3 bases, and the junction held 14 bases outside the gene matches. Germline CDR1 is MDHEN and CDR2 is SYDVKM. Here the CDR3 reads CASSHNSGLAGVGANVLTF. Here the CDR3 DNA reads TGTGCCAGCAGCCATAACTCTGGGCTAGCGGGAGTTGGGGCCAACGTCCTGACTTTC.

The chain has TRBV6-2 or TRBV6-3 and TRBJ1-6, with D unresolved. This CDR3 spans 14 amino acids. Germline lookup yields CDR1 MNHEY and CDR2 SVGEGT. Between the trimmed V and J ends, which lost 6 bases and 8 bases, there was a span of 14 bases. Here the CDR3 reads CASSWTETHSPLHF. CDR3 DNA sequence: TGTGCCAGCAGCTGGACGGAGACTCATTCACCCCTCCACTTT.

The V gene is TRBV6-1, the J gene TRBJ1-2; 7 positions agree with TRBD1. Trimming removed 6 bases from V and 3 bases from J; junction bases left unmatched: 10. Germline-derived CDR1 and CDR2 are MNHNS and SASEGT. The CDR3 has 15 amino acids. CDR3 region: CASRAVRTGHYGYTF. Written as DNA, the CDR3 is TGTGCCAGCAGGGCTGTAAGGACAGGACACTATGGCTACACCTTC.

The chain recombines TRBV5-8 with TRBJ2-1, with D possibly matching TRBD1 (6 bases). Trimming removed 0 bases from V and 3 bases from J, with 7 bases in between. The CDR3 contains 14 residues. Per the germline V gene, CDR1 is SGHTS and CDR2 is YDEGEE. The DNA for the CDR3 is TGTGCCAGCAGCTTGGGACAGGACTACAATGAGCAGTTCTTC. This sequence encodes CASSLGQDYNEQFF.